In this sample, the clone carrying this T cell receptor beta chain turned up many times. This specimen belongs to a study of T-cell reconstitution after alpha-beta-depleted transplantation in children. CDR1 is SQVTM, CDR2 ANQGSEA, per germline. With 7 bases removed from V and 4 bases from J, the gap between germline ends came to 10 bases. This CDR3 comprises 11 residues. TCRbeta library preparation incorporated unique molecular identifiers. TCRdb fed the PCR reads into MiXCR, producing one record per CDR3 protein. The sample holds some 640,000 distinct CDR3 sequences, roughly 17% seen once. The sequence derives from a human donor who donated a stem cell graft to a child with acute myeloid leukemia. The source material was PBMCs from the stem cell graft donor, sampled from the stem cell graft. The chain joins TRBV29-1 to TRBJ1-2; D is ambiguous. The CDR3 nucleotides read TGCAGCGACCGACACCTCTATGGCTACACCTTC. Its translation: CSDRHLYGYTF.